This T cell receptor (beta chain) is from a study of T cell repertoires in cytomegalovirus infection (dated by TCRdb to 2018 to 2020). With respect to the entire study: The HLA type of each donor mattered for the analysis, because public TCR beta signatures pointed to carriage of CMV infection along with the matching HLA type.

This clonotype was seen repeatedly, ten times or more. The antigen it binds to is not known. The input lacks base qualities; no much larger clone sits a single base away. General study outcomes and caveats: In the ex vivo response, HLA-C-restricted CMV-specific TCR beta clonotypes were dominant, and in two of eight donors the single most frequent clonotype came from this HLA-C-restricted group. In both this cohort and an independent cohort of some 350 donors, the cumulative frequency of public TCR beta family members distinguished carriers of CMV infection plus the relevant HLA type.

Sequencing took place on an Illumina HiSeq 1500. TCRdb took the public reads, trimmed them with fastp at Q25, ran MiXCR for clone calling and kept in-frame beta chains. Entries are consolidated by CDR3 protein sequence, retaining the most common genes and DNA. The sample table lists 290,000 or so distinct CDR3 sequences, about 9.2% of them with a count of one. The top ten hold 2% to 3% of the sample. The CDR3 runs 15 residues from the cysteine to the phenylalanine. Only CDR3 DNA is held: 45 bases, read in frame from base 1. Based on the germline V gene, the CDR1 and CDR2 sequences are SQVTM and ANQGSEA. V is pared back by 5 bases and J by 4 bases, with 18 bases lying between the germline termini.

Material for sequencing was PBMCs. This sequence was found in a human donor in good health (CMV status not recorded). Some clones in this sample may be carry-over from other donors' samples. The chain is made from TRBV29-1 and TRBJ1-5; the D gene is perhaps TRBD1, on 6 matching bases. The nucleotide sequence is given as TGCAGCGTTCAGTCCCAGGGCCAGGGGAATCAGCCCCAGCATTTT. The encoded protein is CSVQSQGQGNQPQHF.